This passage covers 9 T cell receptor beta chains from one sample sequenced in a study of regulatory and conventional T cells in RAG deficiency. Blood CD4+ CD25-low CD127-high conventional T cells supplied the genomic DNA template. Generated by immunoSEQ multiplex PCR, the TCRdb table keeps only in-frame clones and is missing some. The top ten clones hold roughly 3.4% of a sample with 34,000 or so clones, about 70% of them seen once. These data also formed part of another study, on regulatory T cells. That paper states: The primer mix had 52 TRBV and 13 TRBJ primers.

What was sequenced was CD4+ effector T cells sorted from blood. All receptors derive from a human donor in good health.

V is TRBV14 and J is TRBJ1-1; unclear D gene. Germline CDR1 is SGHDN and CDR2 is FVKESK. This CDR3 is built from 15 residues. Trimming removed 0 bases at V and 5 bases at J, with 13 bases between. The CDR3 loop is CASSQDRVSGTEAFF. The CDR3 region has the DNA TGTGCCAGCAGCCAAGATCGAGTAAGCGGGACTGAAGCTTTCTTT. Looking up the rest from reference TRBV14 and TRBJ1-1 gives the full variable domain: EAGVTQFPSHSVIEKGQTVTLRCDPISGHDNLYWYRRVMGKEIKFLLHFVKESKQDESGMPNNRFLAERTGGTYSTLKVQPAELEDSGVYFCASSQDRVSGTEAFFGQGTRLTVV.

This rearrangement joins TRBV29-1 to TRBJ2-2, with 9 bases lining up with TRBD1. Germline trimming cut 7 bases from V and 4 bases from J; bases unmatched to any gene: 10. The germline gives CDR1 SQVTM, CDR2 ANQGSEA. This CDR3 region has 15 residues. Here the CDR3 reads CSGRRTGAGTGELFF. In DNA form, the CDR3 reads TGCAGCGGACGAAGGACAGGGGCCGGCACCGGGGAGCTGTTTTTT.

The chain couples TRBV19 to TRBJ1-1, with a weak D call TRBD1 (6 bases). The ends were cut back, 8 bases at V and 1 base at J, with 26 bases in the middle. Germline CDR1 LNHDA, CDR2 SQIVND (reference sequence). This CDR3 has 18 residues. Here the CDR3 reads CASEKEDRPFRPNTEAFF. In nucleotides, the CDR3 is TGTGCCAGTGAAAAAGAGGACAGACCCTTCAGACCGAACACTGAAGCTTTCTTT.

The J gene is TRBJ2-7, the V gene TRBV7-2; possibly TRBD1 for D (6 bases). Germline V lookup: CDR1 SGHTA, CDR2 FQGNSA. This CDR3 region has 15 residues. Trimming took 5 bases from V and 1 from J, leaving 15 bases between them. In DNA, the CDR3 is TGTGCCAGCAGCCGATCGGACAGAACTTCCTACGAGCAGTACTTC. Translated, it gives CASSRSDRTSYEQYF.

This clone showed up just once. V is TRBV5-1 and J is TRBJ1-4, with unresolved D. Germline values: CDR1 SGHRS, CDR2 YFSETQ. This CDR3 spans 15 amino acids. V shed 0 bases and J shed 13 bases, with 19 bases lying between them. The CDR3 bases are TGCGCCAGCAGCTTGGCCGGGATAAGTGAGGGAAGACTGTTTTTT. The encoded protein is CASSLAGISEGRLFF. The full variable domain, in which reference TRBV5-1 and TRBJ1-4 provide the parts outside the CDR3, is KAGVTQTPRYLIKTRGQQVTLSCSPISGHRSVSWYQQTPGQGLQFLFEYFSETQRNKGNFPGRFSGRQFSNSRSEMNVSTLELGDSALYLCASSLAGISEGRLFFGSGTQLSVL.

The V call is TRBV11-2, the J call TRBJ2-5; 7 nucleotides match TRBD1. CDR3 length equals 16 residues. The V segment lost 3 bases and the J segment 2 bases; nucleotides outside the gene matches: 9. Germline CDR1 SGHAT, CDR2 FQNNGV. The CDR3 protein is CASSFIAGGRQETQYF. The CDR3, as DNA: TGTGCCAGCAGCTTCATAGCAGGGGGTAGGCAAGAGACCCAGTACTTC.

The rearrangement links TRBV2 to TRBJ2-5, with 9 bases matching TRBD2. This CDR3 spans 16 amino acids. V was clipped by 3 bases and J by 4 bases; unmatched bases: 9. The germline CDR1 and CDR2 sequences are SNHLY and FYNNEI. As DNA, the CDR3 is TGTGCCAGCAGTGACATCTTGCGGGGGGGCTCAGAGACCCAGTACTTC. Its protein is CASSDILRGGSETQYF.

The V call is TRBV19, the J call TRBJ2-7, with D possibly TRBD1 on 6 matching bases. Looked up from germline, CDR1 is LNHDA and CDR2 is SQIVND (reference sequence). Trimming removed 5 bases at V and 7 bases at J, with 21 bases between. The CDR3 runs 15 residues. CDR3 sequence reads: CASSPTGFSWVEQYF. The CDR3 coding sequence is TGTGCCAGTAGTCCGACAGGATTCTCCTGGGTGGAGCAGTACTTC.

The genes are TRBV11-2 and TRBJ1-6; perhaps TRBD1 as D (5 bases). Germline V gene lookup returns CDR1 SGHAT and CDR2 FQNNGV. The CDR3 has 15 amino acids. Trimming took off 5 bases at V and 8 bases at J, with 16 bases between the two ends. The CDR3 loop reads CASSHSARGDSPLHF. The CDR3 DNA reads TGTGCCAGCAGCCATAGCGCGAGAGGGGATTCACCCCTCCACTTT.